These T cell receptor beta chains were read from a single sample in a study of cytomegalovirus exposure and HLA in healthy donors. Measured with immunoSEQ multiplex PCR; TCRdb has only the in-frame clones, and not every one. The sample gives 150,000 to 200,000 clones, around 80% of which show up once; 6.3% is in the top ten. Sequenced sample: PBMCs. The receptors were sampled from a man aged 40-49 years in good health and CMV-seropositive. The CDR3 runs from the conserved cysteine through the conserved F or W. The D gene is left open where the match is weak. Expanded clones get a size class; other rows say once, few or many, or leave the size out.

size: NA
D: NA
J: TRBJ1-4
V: TRBV6-5
CDR3: CASSSLQGRHEKLFF
DNA: TGTGCCAGCAGCTCCCTCCAGGGAAGACATGAAAAACTGTTTTTT

size: NA
D: NA
J: TRBJ2-1
V: TRBV18
CDR3: CASSPRRSSYNEQFF
DNA: TGTGCCAGCTCACCACGGAGGAGCTCCTACAATGAGCAGTTCTTC

size: NA
D: NA
J: TRBJ1-5
V: TRBV2
CDR3: CASSARGTALQPQHF
DNA: TGTGCCAGCAGTGCTCGCGGGACGGCGCTCCAGCCCCAGCATTTT

size: once
D: TRBD1
J: TRBJ2-7
V: TRBV6-1
CDR3: CASSRDRGFYEQYF
DNA: TGTGCCAGCAGCAGGGACAGGGGGTTCTACGAGCAGTACTTC

size: NA
D: NA
J: TRBJ1-1
V: TRBV15
CDR3: CATSLLGHTEAFF
DNA: TGTGCCACCAGCCTCCTCGGTCATACTGAAGCTTTCTTT

size: NA
D: NA
J: TRBJ2-3
V: TRBV21-1
CDR3: CASSNGSRRPSTDTQYF
DNA: TGTGCCAGCAGCAATGGGTCCCGGAGGCCTAGCACAGATACGCAGTATTTT

size: few
D: TRBD1
J: TRBJ2-2
V: TRBV7-2
CDR3: CASSAGTGTGELFF
DNA: TGTGCCAGCAGCGCCGGGACAGGGACCGGGGAGCTGTTTTTT

size: NA
D: NA
J: TRBJ1-2
V: TRBV14
CDR3: CASSQGVRLAGPYGYTF
DNA: TGTGCCAGCAGCCAAGGGGTTAGACTTGCGGGGCCTTATGGCTACACCTTC

size: NA
D: TRBD2
J: TRBJ2-7
V: TRBV28
CDR3: CASSPRRGFSYEQYF
DNA: TGTGCCAGCAGCCCCAGGCGGGGGTTCTCCTACGAGCAGTACTTC

size: NA
D: NA
J: TRBJ1-1
V: TRBV4-3
CDR3: CASSQALSSNTEAFF
DNA: TGCGCCAGCAGCCAAGCCCTGTCCTCGAACACTGAAGCTTTCTTT

size: NA
D: TRBD1
J: TRBJ2-7
V: TRBV5-4
CDR3: CASSQGTGDEQYF
DNA: TGTGCCAGCAGCCAGGGGACAGGGGACGAGCAGTACTTC

size: NA
D: NA
J: TRBJ1-6
V: TRBV6-5
CDR3: CASRARNSPLHF
DNA: TGTGCCAGCAGAGCCAGGAATTCACCCCTCCACTTT

size: NA
D: TRBD1
J: TRBJ2-7
V: TRBV2
CDR3: CASSPTGWGSYEQYF
DNA: TGTGCCAGCAGCCCGACAGGGTGGGGTAGTTACGAGCAGTACTTC

size: few
D: NA
J: TRBJ1-1
V: TRBV2
CDR3: CASRVQGNTEAFF
DNA: TGTGCCAGCAGGGTACAGGGGAACACTGAAGCTTTCTTT

size: NA
D: TRBD2
J: TRBJ2-5
V: TRBV4-2
CDR3: CASSERGTSGGTQETQYF
DNA: TGTGCCAGCAGCGAGAGGGGGACTAGCGGGGGGACTCAAGAGACCCAGTACTTC

size: NA
D: TRBD1
J: TRBJ1-5
V: TRBV4-1
CDR3: CASSEQGSQPQHF
DNA: TGCGCCAGCAGCGAACAGGGGAGTCAGCCCCAGCATTTT

size: NA
D: TRBD1
J: TRBJ2-3
V: TRBV7-8
CDR3: CASSLGTGTDTQYF
DNA: TGTGCCAGCAGCTTAGGGACAGGTACAGATACGCAGTATTTT

size: NA
D: NA
J: TRBJ1-1
V: TRBV4-3
CDR3: CASSQDPGRVAEAFF
DNA: TGCGCCAGCAGCCAAGATCCCGGGCGGGTCGCTGAAGCTTTCTTT

size: NA
D: TRBD1
J: TRBJ2-1
V: TRBV6-1
CDR3: CASREGQGSSYNEQFF
DNA: TGTGCCAGCAGAGAAGGACAGGGGAGCTCCTACAATGAGCAGTTCTTC

size: NA
D: NA
J: TRBJ2-7
V: TRBV4-1
CDR3: CASRLQGGGEQYF
DNA: TGCGCCAGCAGACTACAGGGCGGTGGAGAGCAGTACTTC

size: once
D: NA
J: TRBJ2-7
V: TRBV5-4
CDR3: CASSASYEQYF
DNA: TGTGCCAGCAGCGCGTCCTACGAGCAGTACTTC

size: NA
D: TRBD1
J: TRBJ2-7
V: TRBV28
CDR3: CASSFAGGHEQYF
DNA: TGTGCCAGCAGTTTTGCAGGGGGCCACGAGCAGTACTTC